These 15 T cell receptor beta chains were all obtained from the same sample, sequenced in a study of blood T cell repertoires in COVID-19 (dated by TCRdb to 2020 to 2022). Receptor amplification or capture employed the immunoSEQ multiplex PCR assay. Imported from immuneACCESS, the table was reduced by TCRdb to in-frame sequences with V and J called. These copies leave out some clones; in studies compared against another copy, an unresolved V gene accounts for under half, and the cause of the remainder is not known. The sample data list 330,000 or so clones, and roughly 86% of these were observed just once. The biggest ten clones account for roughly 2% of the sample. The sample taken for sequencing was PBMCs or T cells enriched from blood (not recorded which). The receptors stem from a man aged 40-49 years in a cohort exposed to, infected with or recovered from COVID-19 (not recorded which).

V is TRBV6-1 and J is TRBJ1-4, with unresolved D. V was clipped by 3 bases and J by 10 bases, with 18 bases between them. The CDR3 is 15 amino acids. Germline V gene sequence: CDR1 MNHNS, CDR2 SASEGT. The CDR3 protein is CASSEERSFVGKLFF. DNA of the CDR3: TGTGCCAGCAGTGAGGAGAGGTCCTTCGTTGGAAAACTGTTTTTT.

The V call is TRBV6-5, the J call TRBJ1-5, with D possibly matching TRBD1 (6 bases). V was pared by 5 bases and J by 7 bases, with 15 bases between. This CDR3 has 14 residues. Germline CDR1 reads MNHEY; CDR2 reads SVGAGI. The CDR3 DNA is TGTGCCAGCAGTCTAGGGGGGGCCGGGCAGCCCCAGCATTTT. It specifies CASSLGGAGQPQHF.

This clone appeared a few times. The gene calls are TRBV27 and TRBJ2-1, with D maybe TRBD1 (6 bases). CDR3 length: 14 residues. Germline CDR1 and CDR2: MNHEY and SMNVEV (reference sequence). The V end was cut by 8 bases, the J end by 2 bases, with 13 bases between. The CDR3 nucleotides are TGTGCCAGCTGCCGGGACAACGCCTACAATGAGCAGTTCTTC. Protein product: CASCRDNAYNEQFF.

CDR3 residues: CASSGTGSTEAFF. As DNA, the CDR3 is TGTGCCAGCAGCGGGACAGGGTCCACTGAAGCTTTCTTT. The rearrangement links TRBV7-9 to TRBJ1-1; 9 bases are a match to TRBD1. Germline V CDR1 and CDR2: SEHNR, FQNEAQ (reference sequence). V dropped 5 bases and J dropped 4; count of bases not matched to a gene: 2. CDR3 size: 13 residues.

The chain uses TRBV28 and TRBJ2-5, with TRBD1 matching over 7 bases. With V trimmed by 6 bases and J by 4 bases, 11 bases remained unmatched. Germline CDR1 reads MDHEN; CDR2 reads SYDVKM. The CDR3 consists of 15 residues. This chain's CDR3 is CASRPGQVVSETQYF. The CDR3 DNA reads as TGTGCCAGCAGGCCTGGACAGGTGGTTTCAGAGACCCAGTACTTC.

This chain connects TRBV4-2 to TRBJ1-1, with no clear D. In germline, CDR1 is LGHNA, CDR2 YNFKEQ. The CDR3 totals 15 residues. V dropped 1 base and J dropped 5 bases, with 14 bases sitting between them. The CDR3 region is CASSQAGRVGTEAFF. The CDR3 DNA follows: TGTGCCAGCAGCCAAGCTGGGCGGGTGGGAACTGAAGCTTTCTTT.

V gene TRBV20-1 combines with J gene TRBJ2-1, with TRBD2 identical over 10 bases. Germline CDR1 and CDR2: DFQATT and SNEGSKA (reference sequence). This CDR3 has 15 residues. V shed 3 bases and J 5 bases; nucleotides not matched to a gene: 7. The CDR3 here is CSASATSGKNNEQFF. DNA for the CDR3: TGCAGTGCTAGTGCCACTAGCGGGAAAAACAATGAGCAGTTCTTC.

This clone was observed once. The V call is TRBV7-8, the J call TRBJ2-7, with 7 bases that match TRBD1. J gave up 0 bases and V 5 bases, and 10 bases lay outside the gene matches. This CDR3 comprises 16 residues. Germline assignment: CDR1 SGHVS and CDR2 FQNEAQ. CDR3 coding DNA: TGTGCCAGCAGCCCCCTAGGGGGCACCGCCTCCTACGAGCAGTACTTC. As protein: CASSPLGGTASYEQYF.

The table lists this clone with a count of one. The chain's CDR3 is CASSLAGVGETQYF. The CDR3 coding sequence is TGTGCCAGCAGCTTAGCGGGAGTCGGAGAGACCCAGTACTTC. The chain combines TRBV5-4 with TRBJ2-5, with TRBD2 identical over 8 bases. Germline loops: CDR1 SGHNT, CDR2 YYREEE (reference sequence). The junction had 4 bases not matched to a gene; V was cut back by 2 bases and J by 4 bases. This CDR3 has 14 amino acids. The full variable domain, its missing parts supplied by reference TRBV5-4 and TRBJ2-5, is ETGVTQSPTHLIKTRGQQVTLRCSSQSGHNTVSWYQQALGQGPQFIFQYYREEENGRGNFPPRFSGLQFPNYSSELNVNALELDDSALYLCASSLAGVGETQYFGPGTRLLVL.

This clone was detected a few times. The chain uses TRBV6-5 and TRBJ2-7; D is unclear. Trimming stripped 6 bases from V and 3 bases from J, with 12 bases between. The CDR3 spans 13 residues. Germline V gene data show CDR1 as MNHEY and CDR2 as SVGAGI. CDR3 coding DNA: TGTGCCAGCAGACCAGACGGGTACTACGAGCAGTACTTC. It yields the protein CASRPDGYYEQYF.

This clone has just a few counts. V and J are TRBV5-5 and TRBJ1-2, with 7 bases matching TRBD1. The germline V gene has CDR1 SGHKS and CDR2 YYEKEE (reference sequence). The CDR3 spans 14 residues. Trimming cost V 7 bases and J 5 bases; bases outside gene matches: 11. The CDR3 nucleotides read TGTGCCAGCGGACTCCAGGGACAGCAATATGGCTACACCTTC. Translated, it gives CASGLQGQQYGYTF.

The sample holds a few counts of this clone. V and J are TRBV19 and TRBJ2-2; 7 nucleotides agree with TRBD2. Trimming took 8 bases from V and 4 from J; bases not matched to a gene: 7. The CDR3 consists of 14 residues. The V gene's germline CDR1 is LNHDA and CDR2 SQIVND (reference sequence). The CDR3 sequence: CASRGGIGTGELFF. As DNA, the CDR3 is TGTGCCAGTCGGGGAGGGATAGGCACCGGGGAGCTGTTTTTT.

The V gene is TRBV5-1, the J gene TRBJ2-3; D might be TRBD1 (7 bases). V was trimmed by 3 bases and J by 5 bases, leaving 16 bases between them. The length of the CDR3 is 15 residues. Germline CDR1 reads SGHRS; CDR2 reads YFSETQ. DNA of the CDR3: TGCGCCAGCAGCTCGGGGGCAGGGGGAAGAGATACGCAGTATTTT. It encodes CASSSGAGGRDTQYF.

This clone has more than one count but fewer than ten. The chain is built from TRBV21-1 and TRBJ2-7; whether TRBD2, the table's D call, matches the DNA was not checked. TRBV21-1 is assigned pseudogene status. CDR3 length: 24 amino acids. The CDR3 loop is CASSKVRASISQGTSGILRHEQYF. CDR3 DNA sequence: TGTGCCAGCAGCAAAGTAAGGGCTTCGATAAGCCAAGGGACTAGCGGGATCCTTAGGCACGAGCAGTACTTC.

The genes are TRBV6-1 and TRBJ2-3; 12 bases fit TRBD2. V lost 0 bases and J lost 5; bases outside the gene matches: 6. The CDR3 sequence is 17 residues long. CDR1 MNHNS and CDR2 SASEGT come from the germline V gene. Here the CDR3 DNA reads TGTGCCAGCAGTGAAGCGCTAGCGGGAGGGCCGGGAGATACGCAGTATTTT. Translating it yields CASSEALAGGPGDTQYF.